This record looks at one T cell receptor beta chain sequence and its context. This clonotype has a count of ten or more. The specificity of this receptor is unknown. One base away there is no much larger clone; base qualities are not given. Systemically healthy Caucasian individuals from Russia, about 38 in total and aged about 6 to 95 years, were included as donors. Each donor gave ten milliliters of peripheral blood, drawn into EDTA-treated Vacutainer tubes. Ficoll-Paque density-gradient centrifugation was used to isolate PBMCs, with at least 6 million obtained per sample. Total RNA, at least 6 micrograms per sample, was extracted from PBMCs with Trizol reagent. For every donor, flow cytometry on a PBMC aliquot measured the percentage of naive CD45RAhigh/CD27high T cells. This sample is part of a study of blood T cells in healthy people across ages (dated by TCRdb to between 2015 and 2016). General notes on the study: In model experiments, template switching captured roughly one uniquely barcoded TCR beta cDNA molecule for every two T cells. The donors were divided into four age groups: young (average about 15 years), middle-aged (roughly 42), aged (about 60) and long-lived (about 90). Donors of different ages were randomly distributed across sequencing lanes to avoid experimental bias. For two donors (one aged 18 to 30 and one aged 80 or older), the study analyzed two additional independent replicas of 1 million unique cDNA reads from the same blood draw. The study measured age-related changes in TCR beta repertoire diversity using deep sequencing normalized with unique cDNA molecular identifiers.

Library construction relied on 5' RACE. The sequencer listed for this sample is Illumina HiSeq 2500. The second PCR ran for about 7 to 11 cycles and used a J-beta primer mix along with a sample-barcoded 5' primer. A unique molecular identifier was introduced onto each TCR beta cDNA molecule by a template-switch 5' adaptor carrying 12 random nucleotides. Each sample yielded at least 3 million CDR3-containing paired-end reads. The Mint cDNA synthesis kit, primed by a TRBC-specific oligonucleotide, was used to synthesize first-strand cDNA from all RNA. Following uracil-DNA glycosylase treatment, all cDNA underwent a first 18-cycle PCR with the universal primers M1SS and BC2_uni_R. The paper's data handling went like this. For normalization, 1 million high-quality reads were randomly selected from each sample, with every read carrying a distinct molecular identifier. Reads with shared molecular identifiers were discarded instead of being binned into consensus sequences. MiTCR, run with a Q25 quality threshold and the strictest error-elimination algorithm, handled CDR3 identification, clonotype clustering and error correction. A nonparametric unseen species model with Euler transformation was used to estimate lower-bound total TCR beta diversity. TCRdb applied fastp at Q25 and MiXCR to the public reads, then kept only in-frame beta chains. Each CDR3 protein gets just one entry, which takes the most common genes and DNA from the rows behind it. The V and J calls and clone size are TCRdb's, not the authors'. Present in this sample are about 670,000 distinct CDR3 sequences, around two fifths of which were seen just once. The ten most abundant clones make up around 30% of the sample.

Overall study results and their limits: The percentage of naive T cells measured by flow cytometry correlated strongly with observed TCR beta diversity. Because profiling used bulk unsorted PBMCs, naive and antigen-experienced compartments could not be compared conclusively. As age increased, observed TCR beta diversity per million T cells dropped in a roughly linear way, and a significant reduction was already evident by age 40. Compared with the aged group, the long-lived group had more naive CD4+ T cells, fewer expanded clones and increased TCR diversity, a pattern suggesting age selection. Estimates of total diversity from one million sequenced T cells were regarded as lower bounds and underestimates. Donor CMV infection status was unknown, potentially confounding age-related changes in expanded clonotypes.

From its cysteine to its phenylalanine, the CDR3 spans 13 amino acids. Only the CDR3 region is kept as DNA, spanning 39 bases read in frame from base 1. The germline V gene provides CDR1 MNHEY and CDR2 SVGEGT. The junction carries 14 bases between V and J, which are trimmed by 7 bases and 5 bases respectively. The TCR originated in a man older than 75 in good health. The chain links TRBV6-2 or TRBV6-3 with TRBJ1-1; TRBD1 is possibly the D segment (6 matching bases). Material for sequencing was blood. The DNA is TGTGCCAGCACCTTTACAGGGCAGACTGAAGCTTTCTTT. It specifies CASTFTGQTEAFF.